What follows are 15 T cell receptor beta chains derived from one specimen sequenced in a study of T cells in Graves' hyperthyroidism and ophthalmopathy. What was amplified from RNA transcripts were TCR beta CDR3 regions. The study used the HTBI primer set for a first-round RT-PCR of the TCR CDR3. MiXCR was run by TCRdb on the multiplex PCR reads, yielding one entry per CDR3 protein. This sample has 500,000 to 750,000 distinct CDR3 sequences; 40% to 55% occur once, and the top ten carry around 8%. Sequencing used peripheral blood or thyroid tissue (not recorded which). Receptors were obtained from a woman aged 18-29 years with Graves' hyperthyroidism.

This clonotype was found many times. The gene calls are TRBV20-1 and TRBJ1-5, with TRBD1 matching over 8 bases. V gave up 4 bases and J gave up 6 bases; unmatched junction bases: 2. CDR1 is DFQATT and CDR2 is SNEGSKA in the germline V gene (reference sequence). This CDR3 has 12 amino acids. CDR3 DNA sequence: TGCAGTGCTACAGGGGGCTCTCAGCCCCAGCATTTT. It specifies CSATGGSQPQHF.

This clonotype was seen ten or more times. The gene calls are TRBV12-3 or TRBV12-4 and TRBJ2-7; D gene unclear. The germline V and J ends were trimmed by 2 bases and 2 bases, with 13 bases remaining between them. This CDR3 spans 15 amino acids. This chain's CDR3 is CASSLSADSTYEQYF. The CDR3 DNA reads TGTGCCAGCAGTTTATCGGCGGATAGTACCTACGAGCAGTACTTC.

This chain links TRBV7-8 with TRBJ2-5; D gene ambiguous. The V end lost 2 bases, the J end lost 2 bases, and 12 bases lay between the germline ends. The CDR3 consists of 15 residues. Germline-derived CDR1 and CDR2 are SGHVS and FQNEAQ. CDR3 sequence (DNA): TGTGCCAGCAGCTTATATTATACAGCGCAAGAGACCCAGTACTTC. Translation gives CASSLYYTAQETQYF.

The CDR3 region is CSAGSGPNTEAFF. The CDR3 coding sequence is TGCAGTGCAGGGAGCGGACCGAACACTGAAGCTTTCTTT. The genes are TRBV20-1 and TRBJ1-1; D not certain. V dropped 6 bases and J dropped 1 base, with 12 bases sitting between them. Germline lookup yields CDR1 DFQATT and CDR2 SNEGSKA (reference sequence). CDR3 length: 13 amino acids.

The chain couples TRBV14 to TRBJ2-5, with D uncertain. CDR3 length: 14 residues. In germline, CDR1 is SGHDN, CDR2 FVKESK. Trimming shortened V by 4 bases and J by 5 bases, and 14 bases separated the two germline ends. The CDR3 DNA follows: TGTGCCAGCAGCCCAGGACCCAACGAGGAGACCCAGTACTTC. This encodes CASSPGPNEETQYF. The complete variable domain, with remaining parts taken from reference TRBV14 and TRBJ2-5, reads EAGVTQFPSHSVIEKGQTVTLRCDPISGHDNLYWYRRVMGKEIKFLLHFVKESKQDESGMPNNRFLAERTGGTYSTLKVQPAELEDSGVYFCASSPGPNEETQYFGPGTRLLVL.

About this clonotype itself: No conserved phenylalanine or tryptophan is present at the end of the CDR3, so a read error is the likely explanation. This sequence joins TRBV10-3 and TRBJ1-1; unclear D gene. The germline gives CDR1 ENHRY, CDR2 SYGVKD. Trimming took off 5 bases at V and 3 bases at J, with 13 bases between the two ends. The CDR3 runs to 14 residues. This CDR3 is CAISFWGRDTEAFL. In DNA, the CDR3 is TGTGCCATCAGTTTCTGGGGTAGGGACACTGAAGCTTTCCTT.

This clonotype turned up a few times. The J gene is TRBJ2-2, the V gene TRBV12-3 or TRBV12-4, with TRBD1 identical over 10 bases. CDR3 length: 17 amino acids. J gave up 13 bases and V 3 bases, and 17 bases lay outside the gene matches. The CDR3 sequence: CASSFKSGDRGRLGLFF. The CDR3 DNA sequence: TGTGCCAGCAGTTTCAAATCCGGGGACAGGGGACGCCTCGGGCTGTTTTTT.

V and J are TRBV20-1 and TRBJ1-5, with D unclear. The CDR3 is made up of 14 amino acids. Trimming cost V 5 bases and J 10 bases, with 21 bases left between them. CDR1 DFQATT and CDR2 SNEGSKA come from the germline V gene (reference sequence). The CDR3 sequence is CSASSWGDNSPQHF. CDR3 nucleotide sequence: TGCAGTGCTTCGAGCTGGGGAGACAATTCACCCCAGCATTTT.

This clonotype showed up many times. V gene TRBV5-1 combines with J gene TRBJ2-6, with TRBD2 matching over 12 bases. Germline loops: CDR1 SGHRS, CDR2 YFSETQ. Trimming took 0 bases from V and 3 from J; bases not matched to a gene: 4. The CDR3 length is 18 residues. The CDR3 bases are TGCGCCAGCAGCTTGGGACTAGCGGGAGCATTTGGGGCCAACGTCCTGACTTTC. Amino acids: CASSLGLAGAFGANVLTF.

This clonotype was seen many times. The genes are TRBV20-1 and TRBJ2-5; 7 bases fit TRBD1. The V gene's germline CDR1 is DFQATT and CDR2 SNEGSKA (reference sequence). V shed 5 bases and J 5 bases; nucleotides not matched to a gene: 8. The CDR3 runs to 13 residues. CDR3 sequence reads: CSAYRGLEETQYF. CDR3 coding DNA: TGCAGTGCTTACAGGGGTTTGGAGGAGACCCAGTACTTC.

About this clonotype: One end of the junction does not line up with germline, which may come from a read error. The V call is TRBV7-4, the J call TRBJ2-1, with 10 bases that match TRBD2. The CDR3 contains 14 residues. CDR1 and CDR2 (germline): SGHVT, SQSDAQ. The CDR3 loop is CTSSLGLAHNEQFF. CDR3 DNA sequence: TGTACCAGCAGCTTGGGACTAGCGCACAATGAGCAGTTCTTC. The whole variable domain, filled in from reference TRBV7-4 and TRBJ2-1, reads GAGVSQSPRYKVAKRGRDVALRCDSISGHVTLYWYRQTLGQGSEVLTYSQSDAQRDKSGRPSGRFSAERPERSVSTLKIQRTEQGDSAVYLCTSSLGLAHNEQFFGPGTRLTVL.

This clonotype has a count of ten or more. This CDR3 reads CSAGTGGKAFF. The CDR3 bases are TGCAGTGCTGGGACGGGGGGTAAAGCTTTCTTT. The V call is TRBV20-1, the J call TRBJ1-1; maybe TRBD1 (5 bases). In germline, CDR1 is DFQATT, CDR2 SNEGSKA (reference sequence). The CDR3 contains 11 residues. The V gene lost 5 bases and the J gene lost 9 bases, with 13 bases spanning the gap.

The sample holds many counts of this clonotype. The rearrangement links TRBV24-1 to TRBJ2-5; D not resolved. V was clipped by 3 bases and J by 0 bases, with 10 bases between them. The CDR3 consists of 15 residues. CDR1 and CDR2 (germline): KGHDR, SFDVKD. The CDR3 nucleotides read TGTGCCACCAGTGATCCGGAGAGAAACCAAGAGACCCAGTACTTC. This encodes CATSDPERNQETQYF.

The chain carries TRBV6-2 or TRBV6-3 and TRBJ1-5; weak D call: TRBD1 (6 bases). CDR1 and CDR2 (germline): MNHEY, SVGEGT. V was trimmed by 7 bases and J by 2 bases, leaving 18 bases between them. CDR3 length: 16 amino acids. The CDR3 nucleotides read TGTGCCAGCAAACGGCGGGACGGGGGCGGCAATCAGCCCCAGCATTTT. Translating it yields CASKRRDGGGNQPQHF.

This clonotype occurred a few times. The V and J genes are TRBV3-1 and TRBJ1-1; D gene ambiguous. V was pared by 1 base and J by 2 bases, with 8 bases between. Per the germline V gene, CDR1 is LGHDT and CDR2 is YNNKEL (reference sequence). This CDR3 is 14 amino acids long. CDR3 protein: CASSQGSPNTEAFF. In DNA form, the CDR3 reads TGTGCCAGCAGCCAAGGGTCCCCAAACACTGAAGCTTTCTTT.